The 15 T cell receptor beta chains given below trace back to one sample, sequenced in a study of blood T cells in healthy people across ages. Primed by a sample-barcoded 5' primer and a J-beta primer mix, a second PCR proceeded for roughly 6 to 12 cycles. TCRdb reprocessed the 5' RACE reads via MiXCR and lists one record per CDR3 protein. The sample includes hundreds of thousands of distinct CDR3 sequences, around 30% of them seen just once. What was sequenced was blood. The receptors come from an elderly woman in good health.

The rearrangement joins TRBV7-6 to TRBJ2-3; 8 positions agree with TRBD1. Germline CDR1 reads SGHVS; CDR2 reads FNYEAQ. V was pared by 5 bases and J by 2 bases, with 9 bases of the junction left unmatched. This CDR3 spans 16 amino acids. DNA of the CDR3: TGTGCCAGCAGCCCCGTACAGGGGGGTTACACAGATACGCAGTATTTT. Translation: CASSPVQGGYTDTQYF.

The V gene is TRBV30, the J gene TRBJ2-7; 13 nucleotides match TRBD2. The CDR3 has 19 amino acids. V lost 2 bases, J lost 4 bases, and 17 bases stayed unmatched. Germline CDR1 and CDR2: GTSNPN and SVGIG (reference sequence). CDR3 in amino acids: CAWSPRTSGGLLQGYEQYF. Here the CDR3 DNA reads TGTGCCTGGAGTCCTCGGACTAGCGGGGGCCTCTTGCAGGGGTACGAGCAGTACTTC. Drawing the rest from reference TRBV30 and TRBJ2-7, the complete variable domain is SQTIHQWPATLVQPVGSPLSLECTVEGTSNPNLYWYRQAAGRGLQLLFYSVGIGQISSEVPQNLSASRPQDRQFILSSKKLLLSDSGFYLCAWSPRTSGGLLQGYEQYFGPGTRLTVT.

In its sample, this clonotype was seen many times. The CDR3 DNA follows: TGTGCCAGCAGGGCTACAGGGAACGAAAAACTGTTTTTT. It encodes CASRATGNEKLFF. The chain uses TRBV7-9 and TRBJ1-4; D perhaps matches TRBD1 (6 bases). Germline V gene lookup returns CDR1 SEHNR and CDR2 FQNEAQ (reference sequence). The CDR3 totals 13 residues. Trimming removed 6 bases at V and 8 bases at J, with 13 bases between.

There are many counts of this clonotype. V usage is TRBV7-2 and J usage is TRBJ1-5, with TRBD1 matching over 7 bases. The V segment lost 6 bases and the J segment 1 base; nucleotides outside the gene matches: 3. The CDR3 loop spans 14 amino acids. Germline loops: CDR1 SGHTA, CDR2 FQGNSA. DNA for the CDR3: TGTGCCAGCAGTCCAGGGGGGAGCAATCAGCCCCAGCATTTT. It yields the protein CASSPGGSNQPQHF.

The rearrangement links TRBV7-9 to TRBJ2-4; D not resolved. The DNA end is more similar to TRBJ2-5, so the J call may be wrong. CDR3 length: 14 amino acids. Germline V gene data show CDR1 as SEHNR and CDR2 as FQNEAQ (reference sequence). The CDR3 nucleotides read TGTGCCAGCAGCCCTCCGGGCTTCCAAGAGACCCAGTACTTC. Its protein is CASSPPGFQETQYF.

In its sample, this clonotype was seen many times. An end of the junction differs from the germline gene, which may be a read error. The chain links TRBV4-3 to TRBJ2-5; 13 positions match TRBD2. The CDR3 runs to 15 residues. Germline loops: CDR1 LGHNA, CDR2 YSLEER. CDR3 loop: CASSPTSGGAETQYF. CDR3 sequence (DNA): TGTGCCAGCAGCCCAACTAGCGGGGGGGCCGAGACCCAGTACTTC.

A single count supports this clonotype. Germline and junction disagree at one end, which may indicate a read error. CDR3 coding DNA: TGTGCCAGCAAGGGAGTTCGAGCAGATACGGAGTATTTT. Encoded protein: CASKGVRADTEYF. The chain couples TRBV12-3 or TRBV12-4 to TRBJ2-3; D may be TRBD2 (5 bases). CDR3 length: 13 residues.

This clonotype occurred a few times. The V gene is TRBV28, the J gene TRBJ1-5, with TRBD1 identical over 9 bases. Germline loops: CDR1 MDHEN, CDR2 SYDVKM. There are 14 residues in the CDR3. The junction had 9 bases not matched to a gene; V was cut back by 9 bases and J by 6 bases. CDR3 sequence reads: CASRTGARSQPQHF. CDR3 DNA sequence: TGTGCCAGTAGGACAGGGGCCCGCAGTCAGCCCCAGCATTTT. Using reference TRBV28 and TRBJ1-5 for the parts outside the CDR3, the full variable domain is DVKVTQSSRYLVKRTGEKVFLECVQDMDHENMFWYRQDPGLGLRLIYFSYDVKMKEKGDIPEGYSVSREKKERFSLILESASTNQTSMYLCASRTGARSQPQHFGDGTRLSIL.

This clonotype was seen at least ten times. The chain combines TRBV7-2 with TRBJ1-2; 9 bases match TRBD1. The CDR3 has 15 residues. CDR1 SGHTA and CDR2 FQGNSA come from the germline V gene. V gave up 3 bases and J gave up 5 bases; unmatched junction bases: 7. Here the CDR3 reads CASSFRRTGVYGYTF. DNA for the CDR3: TGTGCCAGCAGCTTCCGACGGACAGGGGTTTATGGCTACACCTTC.

This clonotype showed up just a few times. With a much larger clone just one base away, this may be a read error. This chain joins TRBV7-2 and TRBJ2-5, with D possibly being TRBD2 (5 bases). CDR1 SGHTA and CDR2 FQGNSA come from the germline V gene. This CDR3 is built from 13 residues. V was cut by 3 bases and J by 11 bases, with 16 bases left in between. The DNA of the CDR3 is TGTGCCAGCAGCTTCGGGGTCGGGGTTGAGCAGTACTTC. Protein sequence: CASSFGVGVEQYF.

This clonotype was seen repeatedly, ten times or more. This could be a read error, since a much larger clone is one nucleotide away. This CDR3 is CASRPGQVYNEQYF. CDR3 coding DNA: TGTGCCAGCAGACCGGGACAGGTTTACAATGAGCAGTACTTC. The chain uses TRBV12-3 or TRBV12-4 and TRBJ2-5; TRBD1 aligns across 8 bases. V shed 6 bases, J shed 11 bases, and the junction held 14 bases outside the gene matches. This CDR3 contains 14 residues.

The chain joins TRBV3-1 to TRBJ1-6, with D unclear. The CDR3 extends over 14 amino acids. With 2 bases removed from V and 7 bases from J, the gap between germline ends came to 9 bases. Germline V gives CDR1 LGHDT, CDR2 YNNKEL (reference sequence). The CDR3 spells CASSQSVSNSPLHF. The CDR3 DNA reads TGTGCCAGCAGCCAAAGCGTGTCAAATTCACCCCTCCACTTT.

The rearrangement links TRBV6-5 to TRBJ1-2, with unresolved D. CDR3 length equals 13 residues. The V gene lost 7 bases and the J gene lost 7 bases, with 16 bases spanning the gap. CDR1 and CDR2 (germline): MNHEY, SVGAGI. The DNA of the CDR3 is TGTGCCAGCAACTCACAGAAGGTGGGTGGCTACACCTTC. As protein: CASNSQKVGGYTF.

This clonotype was recorded a few times. A read error may account for a junction end that differs from germline. The chain employs TRBV12-3 or TRBV12-4 and TRBJ2-3; a weak D match, TRBD1 (5 bases). CDR3 length: 15 amino acids. CDR3 in DNA: TGTGCCAGCAGTCAATACAGGACGAGAACAGATGCGCAGTATTTT. This gives the protein CASSQYRTRTDAQYF.

The chain carries TRBV20-1 and TRBJ1-1, with a tentative D call TRBD1 (5 bases). CDR1 is DFQATT, CDR2 SNEGSKA, per germline (reference sequence). This CDR3 contains 13 residues. Trimming shortened V by 5 bases and J by 2 bases, and 12 bases separated the two germline ends. The CDR3 protein is CSAPDMVNTEAFF. The CDR3 DNA reads as TGCAGTGCTCCGGACATGGTAAACACTGAAGCTTTCTTT.